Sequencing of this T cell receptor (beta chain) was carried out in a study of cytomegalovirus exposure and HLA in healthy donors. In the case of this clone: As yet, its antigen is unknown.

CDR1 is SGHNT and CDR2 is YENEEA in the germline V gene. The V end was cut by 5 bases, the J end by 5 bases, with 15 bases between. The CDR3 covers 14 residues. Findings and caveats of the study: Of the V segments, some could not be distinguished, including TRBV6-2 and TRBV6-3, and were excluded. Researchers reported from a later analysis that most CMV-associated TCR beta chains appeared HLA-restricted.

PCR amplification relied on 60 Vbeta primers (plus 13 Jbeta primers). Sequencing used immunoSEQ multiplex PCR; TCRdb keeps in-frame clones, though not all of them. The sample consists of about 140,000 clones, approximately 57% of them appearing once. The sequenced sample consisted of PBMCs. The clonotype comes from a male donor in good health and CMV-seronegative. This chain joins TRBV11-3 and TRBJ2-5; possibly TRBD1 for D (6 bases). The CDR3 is CASSPGQSLETQYF. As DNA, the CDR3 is TGTGCCAGCAGCCCCGGACAGTCCCTTGAGACCCAGTACTTC.